This T cell receptor beta chain stems from a study of cytomegalovirus exposure and HLA in healthy donors (dated by TCRdb to 2015 to 2018). Notes on the research overall: An earlier analysis of several hundred of the donors reported 250 to 350 Gb of sequence data and approximately 110 million unique TCR beta sequences from some 180 million T cells. Roughly 300 gigabases of sequencing data and approximately 80 million unique TCR sequences were included in an early release covering roughly 700 HLA-typed donors. Of the roughly 400 genotyped donors, approximately 82% fell in the genetic ancestry cluster associated with self-reported Caucasian donors. The study aimed to test whether signatures of past pathogen exposure could be identified by cataloging public T cell receptors. Using immunosequencing, the study profiled T cell repertoires from about 610 subjects and related those repertoires to cytomegalovirus serostatus. Along with the approximately 650-subject first cohort, a separate validation cohort of 120 different subjects was used. To predict cytomegalovirus infection status, the study brought together high-throughput TCR immunosequencing, statistical association of individual TCRs with disease status, and machine learning. In a later analysis, previously published TCR beta repertoires from 670 or so donors were re-analyzed and high-resolution HLA genotyping was added so that TCR occurrence patterns could be studied. In the later analysis, no new phenotypic data were used to find candidate immune exposures; instead, reliance was placed on TCR beta sequences and their occurrence across donors. In an earlier analysis of 587 of the donors, high-throughput TCR beta sequencing was used to judge whether each TCR beta V gene segment behaved as functional or pseudogenic. Donor age, sex, ethnicity and CMV serostatus were compiled alongside the repertoire data. In a later genetic analysis, genome-wide SNP genotypes for about 55% of the roughly 670 donors were used, and that subset was treated as a discovery cohort. Every repertoire in the discovery cohort had been generated on one and the same sequencing platform. HLA typing included class I and class II loci at four-digit resolution. The number of donors typed differed by locus, with roughly 620-630 for A, B, C, DRB1 and DQB1, roughly 520 for DQA1, some 570 for DPA1, and some 440 for DPB1. Because of strong linkage in the cohort, 5 or 6 DR-DQ haplotypes were treated as single units for association and clustering. Among around 400 genotyped donors of the cohort, an average of approximately 240,000 unique TCR beta nucleotide sequences were sequenced per donor, roughly 18% of them non-productive.

The investigation overall reported the following: According to a later analysis, TCR association rates differed among HLA loci, with DRB1 alleles showing the most associated TCRs and HLA-C alleles showing the fewest. Compared with the roughly 710-donor mean, donors in an Asian-associated ancestry cluster had fewer N-insertions in productive TCRs, according to a later genetic analysis. The classifier was reported to diagnose cytomegalovirus status with high specificity and sensitivity in both the original and validation cohorts. The sequencing pipeline was judged likely to have produced a cluster of highly shared sequence variants as a technical artifact. The authors suggested that the approach could potentially be generalized to other disease states and immunological phenotypes. Most TCR sequences were observed very rarely across donors, whereas some public TCRs were present in many individuals. The presence/absence analyses assumed that sequencing depth was roughly uniform across donors, and that assumption may not be true. For the cohort, immune exposure information was limited to CMV serostatus. Because counts were too low, some 17 rarely observed V segments, including chromosome 9 orphons, were excluded from the earlier analysis of fewer than 650 of the donors. A later analysis found that HLA-associated TCR beta chains were more clonally expanded and had lower generation probabilities than equally common non-associated chains. The study listed 150 to 200 TCR beta chains as associated with cytomegalovirus. A further reported finding was that TCR beta sequences accurately predicted the HLA-A and HLA-B alleles for most subjects in the first cohort. When HLA alleles, especially DR and DQ, strongly co-occurred, attributing TCR associations to individual alleles was difficult. In an earlier analysis of roughly 500 of the donors, most TCR beta V segments appeared in productive rearrangements about 87% or about 30% of the time, broadly matching IMGT annotations. According to a later analysis, most CMV-associated TCR beta chains appeared to be HLA-restricted, and the HLA associations seemed to be driven largely by CMV exposure. A later analysis associated about 16,000 TCR beta sequences with specific HLA alleles at a false discovery rate of 0.05. Because HLA typing was missing for some donors at each locus, association tests included only the typed subset. A later genetic analysis associated a missense DCLRE1C variant with V-gene and J-gene trimming of TCR beta chains, and an independent cohort replicated the association. Linkage disequilibrium might explain the correlated functional status among segregating V segments, but an unknown experimental factor could not be ruled out. In a later analysis, several top co-occurrence clusters were reported to appear linked to parvovirus B19, influenza, CMV and Epstein-Barr virus. Because the 87-base-pair reads could not distinguish some IMGT-functional V segments, including TRBV6-2 and TRBV6-3, those segments were excluded. A few of the identified cytomegalovirus-associated TCR beta chains were confirmed in vitro to be specific for cytomegalovirus antigens. In this cohort, only TCR beta chains were sequenced, and detectable features were limited by the absence of alpha or paired-chain data.

With regard to this clone: It lacks a known antigen. No base qualities exist here, and no much larger clone lies one base off it.

To prepare the library, the immunoSEQ multiplex PCR assay was applied. A mixture of 60 forward primers for TCR Vbeta segments and 13 reverse primers for TCR Jbeta segments was used in the multiplex PCR. A multiplex PCR assay on genomic DNA amplified the CDR3 region of rearranged TCR beta genes. The Illumina HiSeq System was used to sequence the amplified TCR beta libraries as 87-base-pair reads. As for the authors' bioinformatics: Across the roughly 670 repertoires, a later analysis counted 78 million or so unique TCR beta chains, about 10 million of which were shared by at least two donors. A nearest-neighbor algorithm error-corrected the raw reads and collapsed the reads into unique sequences, merging closely related sequences to remove PCR and sequencing errors. CDR3 sequences were aligned to IMGT reference sequences to assign V, D and J gene segments. Each retained sequence needed at least a six-nucleotide match to both a V gene segment and a J gene segment. A rearrangement was called productive if the CDR3 had no stop codons and remained in frame with V and J, and every other rearrangement was called non-productive. CDR3 was defined according to IMGT convention as the region running from the second conserved V-encoded cysteine to the conserved J-encoded phenylalanine. The earlier analysis of some 550 of the donors excluded any sequence lacking an unambiguous match to a single V gene segment. An earlier analysis of roughly 590 of the donors called V segments functional above 56.7% productive rearrangements and segregating when the between-donor standard deviation exceeded 5%. A statistical classification framework was built for diagnosing cytomegalovirus status from the catalog of TCR beta chain sequences. V and J gene assignment, in a later analysis, came from comparing TCR nucleotide sequences with IMGT/GENE-DB human TR gene sequences. In a later analysis, CDR3 sequences and most-parsimonious VDJ recombination scenarios were assigned using the TCRdist pipeline. In a later analysis, every TCR beta chain was defined by the combination of its CDR3 amino acid sequence and its V-gene family, and reads without a unique V-gene family were dropped. A later analysis removed several hundred highly shared, low-generation-probability nucleotide sequences to deal with suspected cross-contamination and a sequencing artifact. In a later analysis, a clonal expansion index for each public chain was calculated from normalized within-repertoire ranks of inferred template counts. In a later analysis, generation probabilities were computed with a VDJ recombination model fitted to out-of-frame rearrangements, and the resulting probabilities were checked against IGoR. A later analysis scored TCR-TCR, TCR-HLA and TCR-CMV co-occurrence with hypergeometric tests, applying a repertoire-size bias correction to TCR pairs. To estimate false discovery rates, a later analysis permuted the HLA or CMV assignments 20 times. A later analysis grouped co-occurring TCRs with DBSCAN, adding TCRdist sequence similarity when clustering within HLA-allele-positive subsets. Co-occurrence clustering excluded repertoires with fewer than 30,000 or more than 120,000 public chains, plus five with anomalous nucleotide sharing. TCRdb re-hosts the immuneACCESS table, in-frame sequences only. Its copies lack some clones; in the studies checked, an unresolved V gene accounts for under half of them, and the cause for the rest is not known. V, J and clone size derive from that table, while D and trimming were established from the DNA sequence. The sample contains 110,000 to 150,000 clones, more than 70% of them found a single time. 2.5% to 4% of the sample is held by the ten biggest clonotypes.

CDR1 and CDR2, per the germline V gene (reference sequence), are LNHDA and SQIVND. From V the trimming removes 5 bases and from J it removes 3 bases, while the gene matches leave 7 bases of the junction unaccounted for. Reading from cysteine to phenylalanine, the CDR3 counts 15 amino acids. Just the 45-base CDR3 DNA is kept, in frame starting at base 1. The cohort was made up of roughly 670 healthy bone marrow donors. At the time of sampling, every cohort member was nominally healthy, though immune exposures that went unrecorded were likely present. The donor tested CMV seronegative, placing the donor among the 350 to 400 seronegative members of the cohort. A peripheral blood sample was provided by each donor, and peripheral blood mononuclear cells were used for TCR beta sequencing. The Qiagen DNeasy Blood Extraction Kit was used to extract genomic DNA from the blood cell samples.

Source material: PBMCs. This receptor chain uses TRBV19 and TRBJ2-1; 7 junctional bases match TRBD1. The TCR was taken from a man in his forties in good health and CMV-seronegative. The base sequence is TGTGCCAGTAGTCCCGGGACAGACTACTACAATGAGCAGTTCTTC. This sequence encodes CASSPGTDYYNEQFF.